Listed below are T cell receptor beta chains from one sample, sequenced in a study of vaccination and CD4 T cells after COVID-19. MiXCR, run by TCRdb on the PCR reads, gives a single entry per CDR3 protein. This table holds about 4,500 distinct CDR3 sequences, approximately 48% found once. For these receptors, no antigen is known. The sequenced sample was CD4+ T cells from blood, cultured in vitro. Source of these receptors: a human donor who had recovered from COVID-19. The CDR3 runs from the conserved cysteine through the conserved F or W. The order of the fields is J gene, V gene, D gene, clone size, CDR3 protein, CDR3 DNA. The D gene is left open where the match is weak. Clone sizes are given selectively: once, few, many, or a class where the clone is expanded.

>TRBJ2-4|TRBV6-1|TRBD2|NA
CASSAGTSGNIQYF
TGTGCCAGCAGTGCCGGGACTAGCGGTAACATTCAGTACTTC
>TRBJ1-2|TRBV4-3|TRBD1|NA
CASSHRAGGHLYGYTF
TGCGCCAGCAGCCACCGGGCAGGGGGACACCTCTATGGCTACACCTTC
>TRBJ2-7|TRBV7-2|NA|few
CASSGSGDEQYF
TGTGCCAGCAGCGGGTCGGGGGACGAGCAGTACTTC
>TRBJ1-5|TRBV6-2/TRBV6-3|NA|NA
CASSEIYRGNQPQHF
TGTGCCAGCAGTGAGATCTACAGGGGCAATCAGCCCCAGCATTTT
>TRBJ1-2|TRBV20-1|NA|few
CSAAEGGIYGYTF
TGCAGTGCTGCAGAGGGGGGGATCTATGGCTACACCTTC
>TRBJ1-2|TRBV7-9|NA|NA
CASSPTLGGGYTF
TGTGCCAGCAGCCCAACTCTAGGAGGTGGCTACACCTTC
>TRBJ2-5|TRBV6-5|NA|NA
CASSYTTGSETQYF
TGTGCCAGCAGTTACACCACAGGGTCGGAGACCCAGTACTTC
>TRBJ1-5|TRBV19|TRBD1|few
CASSGRTGFQPQHF
TGTGCCAGTAGTGGCAGGACAGGTTTCCAGCCCCAGCATTTT
>TRBJ2-1|TRBV20-1|NA|few
CSDSRTAVEEQFF
TGCAGTGACTCCAGGACCGCCGTGGAAGAGCAGTTCTTC
>TRBJ1-2|TRBV6-2/TRBV6-3|TRBD1|NA
CASSDGTGARSGYTF
TGTGCCAGCAGTGACGGGACAGGGGCCAGGAGCGGCTACACCTTC
>TRBJ1-2|TRBV19|NA|NA
CASSLSNSRGNYGYTF
TGTGCCAGTAGTCTTTCGAACTCGCGAGGAAACTATGGCTACACCTTC
>TRBJ1-3|TRBV6-1|TRBD1|NA
CASRRDRAGNTIYF
TGTGCCAGCAGGAGGGACAGGGCTGGAAACACCATATATTTT
>TRBJ1-6|TRBV12-3/TRBV12-4|NA|medium-sized
CASSSSGVLGPLHF
TGTGCCAGCAGTTCATCTGGCGTTCTGGGACCCCTCCACTTT
>TRBJ1-3|TRBV7-9|NA|NA
CASSLAGGISGNTIYF
TGTGCCAGCAGCTTAGCAGGGGGGATCTCTGGAAACACCATATATTTT
>TRBJ2-7|TRBV7-8|NA|NA
CASSTRGGRSSYEQYF
TGTGCCAGCAGCACGCGGGGTGGGAGGTCCTCCTACGAGCAGTACTTC
>TRBJ2-2|TRBV27|NA|few
CASHQGRTGELFF
TGTGCCAGCCACCAAGGGCGGACCGGGGAGCTGTTTTTT
>TRBJ1-6|TRBV6-1|NA|NA
CASVGREGSYNSPLHF
TGTGCCAGCGTGGGCAGGGAAGGCTCCTATAATTCACCCCTCCACTTT
>TRBJ2-1|TRBV27|NA|NA
CASNRRGGVVAGNEQFF
TGTGCCAGCAACCGCCGGGGCGGGGTCGTTGCGGGCAATGAGCAGTTCTTC
>TRBJ1-6|TRBV6-1|NA|NA
CASSGRSYNSPLHF
TGTGCCAGCAGTGGGAGGTCCTATAATTCACCCCTCCACTTT
>TRBJ1-2|TRBV15|TRBD1|large
CATSNRGAFGYTF
TGTGCCACCTCCAACAGGGGGGCTTTTGGCTACACCTTC
>TRBJ1-2|TRBV7-2|TRBD1|NA
CASSSYRGIYGYTF
TGTGCCAGCAGCTCGTACAGGGGGATTTATGGCTACACCTTC
>TRBJ2-7|TRBV20-1|NA|NA
CSPRLSYEQYF
TGCAGTCCCCGTCTGTCCTACGAGCAGTACTTC
>TRBJ2-3|TRBV20-1|NA|NA
CSARGPGKDTQYF
TGCAGTGCTAGAGGGCCAGGAAAAGATACGCAGTATTTT
>TRBJ1-2|TRBV12-3/TRBV12-4|NA|once
CASSLGNRPTDGYTF
TGTGCCAGCAGTTTAGGGAACAGGCCTACAGATGGCTACACCTTC
>TRBJ2-3|TRBV19|TRBD1|large
CASSRGQAGTQYF
TGTGCCAGTAGCCGCGGACAGGCTGGGACGCAGTATTTT
>TRBJ2-1|TRBV28|TRBD2|few
CASYPRASGDNEQFF
TGTGCCAGCTACCCTAGGGCTAGCGGGGACAATGAGCAGTTCTTC
>TRBJ1-2|TRBV10-3|NA|NA
CAISESARIYGYTF
TGTGCCATCAGTGAGTCGGCCAGAATCTATGGCTACACCTTC
>TRBJ2-5|TRBV20-1|TRBD2|NA
CSAGTSGRGETQYF
TGCAGTGCCGGGACTAGCGGGAGGGGGGAGACCCAGTACTTC
>TRBJ2-2|TRBV7-9|TRBD2|NA
CASSQASGGPNTGELFF
TGTGCCAGCAGCCAAGCTAGCGGGGGGCCGAACACCGGGGAGCTGTTTTTT
>TRBJ2-3|TRBV19|NA|large
CASSPPANTDTQYF
TGTGCCAGTAGTCCTCCTGCCAACACAGATACGCAGTATTTT
>TRBJ1-5|TRBV30|TRBD1|NA
CAWSVPGPGGDQPQHF
TGTGCCTGGAGTGTTCCAGGGCCAGGGGGGGACCAGCCCCAGCATTTT
>TRBJ1-2|TRBV20-1|NA|NA
CSAPTDNYGYTF
TGCAGTGCTCCTACAGACAACTATGGCTACACCTTC
>TRBJ2-5|TRBV7-2|NA|few
CASSRGGEETQYF
TGTGCCAGCAGCAGGGGCGGGGAAGAGACCCAGTACTTC
>TRBJ2-4|TRBV27|TRBD1|few
CASSLSPGGHLHF
TGTGCCAGCAGTTTATCGCCAGGGGGACATCTCCACTTC
>TRBJ1-2|TRBV12-3/TRBV12-4|NA|NA
CASSLQGTDYGYTF
TGTGCCAGCAGTTTACAGGGAACGGACTATGGCTACACCTTC